This entry lists 6 T cell receptor beta chains sequenced from one sample in a study of massively parallel sequencing of T cell beta chains. TCRdb redid the calling of the 5' RACE reads with MiXCR, one entry per CDR3 protein. The sample has 3,500 to 5,000 distinct CDR3 sequences; approximately 35% are singletons. The sample was commercial RNA from peripheral blood pooled from many donors. Source of these receptors: a pool of human donors in good health; the sample was commercial RNA pooled from many donors.

V is TRBV4-2 and J is TRBJ2-4, with D perhaps TRBD2 (5 bases). The CDR3 contains 13 residues. In germline, CDR1 is LGHNA, CDR2 YNFKEQ. V was cut by 2 bases and J by 8 bases, with 10 bases left in between. CDR3 sequence reads: CASSQPPGYIQYF. CDR3 coding DNA: TGTGCCAGCAGCCAACCCCCGGGGTACATTCAGTACTTC.

This clonotype was picked up a small number of times. The chain has TRBV12-1 and TRBJ2-2. TRBV12-1 is a pseudogene locus. The CDR3 is 13 residues long. The CDR3 bases are TGTGCCAGCAGCTCCCGAAACACCGGGGAGCTGTTTTTT. This codes for CASSSRNTGELFF.

This clonotype was counted a few times. The chain combines TRBV11-2 with TRBJ2-4; D perhaps matches TRBD1 (6 bases). Germline V CDR1 and CDR2: SGHAT, FQNNGV. The CDR3 loop spans 13 amino acids. Trimming took 8 bases from V and 5 from J, leaving 13 bases between them. As DNA, the CDR3 is TGTGCCAGCGGAACAGGGCTGGAAAACATTCAGTACTTC. Amino acid sequence: CASGTGLENIQYF.

This clonotype is deemed medium-sized (0.01 to 0.1%). The chain uses TRBV20-1 and TRBJ1-5; D not certain. This CDR3 is 14 amino acids long. Germline CDR1 reads DFQATT; CDR2 reads SNEGSKA (reference sequence). V gave up 1 base and J gave up 1 base, with 8 bases separating them. This CDR3 is CSARGVGSNQPQHF. CDR3 nucleotides: TGCAGTGCTAGAGGGGTGGGCAGCAATCAGCCCCAGCATTTT.

This rearrangement joins TRBV20-1 to TRBJ2-7; unclear D gene. Germline CDR1 and CDR2: DFQATT and SNEGSKA (reference sequence). Trimming stripped 0 bases from V and 3 bases from J, with 6 bases between. The CDR3 has 12 residues. CDR3 residues: CSARDSDYEQYF. For the CDR3, the DNA is TGCAGTGCTAGAGATTCCGACTACGAGCAGTACTTC.

The chain links TRBV29-1 to TRBJ2-3; TRBD1 might be the D (5 bases). V was clipped by 7 bases and J by 2 bases, with 7 bases between them. From germline, CDR1 is SQVTM and CDR2 ANQGSEA. This CDR3 spans 11 amino acids. The CDR3 coding sequence is TGCAGCGGCAGGGTCACAGATACGCAGTATTTT. Encoded protein: CSGRVTDTQYF.